This T cell receptor (beta chain) was recorded in a study of blood T cell repertoires in COVID-19. Study-wide context: Samples taken during acute and convalescent COVID-19 were collected in the United States, Italy and Spain. The analysed material was cDNA or gDNA that came from T cells, B-cell-depleted T cells, or PBMCs.

Deletions cut 4 bases from V and 3 bases from J, with 13 bases between. In germline, CDR1 is MNHEY, CDR2 SVGEGT. This CDR3 is 14 amino acids long. Authors' processing steps: Reference gene primer amplification yielded estimated nucleated cell counts. The protocol was immunoSEQ multiplex PCR, while the TCRdb copy is restricted to in-frame clones and leaves out a portion. V, J and clone size reflect that table, while D and trimming were determined from the DNA. This sample carries around 180,000 clones, less than 85% of them seen once, and the ten largest clones take approximately 3%. The clonotype was recovered from a woman aged 80 or over with acute or convalescent COVID-19. The chain is built from TRBV6-2 or TRBV6-3 and TRBJ2-7; D is possibly TRBD2 (6 bases). The sequenced material came from peripheral blood. The CDR3 is CASSFYAGSYEQYF. The CDR3 DNA reads TGTGCCAGCAGTTTTTACGCCGGGAGCTACGAGCAGTACTTC.